The 29 T cell receptor beta chains listed next were all sequenced from one sample in a study of T cell repertoires in cytomegalovirus infection. Their recognized antigens are unknown. TCRdb redid the calling of the reads with MiXCR, one entry per CDR3 protein. The sample yields around 770,000 distinct CDR3 sequences, almost 30% seen once. Sequencing was performed on cultured CD8+ T cells from PBMCs, taken from culture after CMV antigen stimulation. All receptors come from a human donor in good health (CMV status not recorded). Some clones in this sample may be carry-over from other donors' samples.

This clonotype was counted once. This may stem from a read error, because a much larger clone lies one nucleotide away. The chain carries TRBV7-2 and TRBJ1-1; no clear D. Germline-derived CDR1 and CDR2 are SGHTA and FQGNSA. Trimming took off 11 bases at V and 1 base at J, with 14 bases between the two ends. This CDR3 spans 13 amino acids. DNA of the CDR3: TGTGCCGACAAATATAACGAGAACACTGAAGCTTTCTTT. It is translated as CADKYNENTEAFF.

The chain has TRBV10-3 and TRBJ2-7; TRBD1 aligns across 7 bases. After removal of 6 bases from V and 3 bases from J, the junction contained 8 bases not matched to a gene. This CDR3 region has 14 residues. The germline CDR1 and CDR2 sequences are ENHRY and SYGVKD. The CDR3: CAISETGAGYEQYV. The DNA of the CDR3 is TGTGCCATCAGCGAAACAGGGGCGGGCTACGAGCAGTACGTC.

The rearrangement uses TRBV19 and TRBJ2-1; a weak D match, TRBD1 (6 bases). V dropped 3 bases and J dropped 0 bases, with 9 bases sitting between them. The CDR3 contains 15 residues. CDR1 LNHDA and CDR2 SQIVND come from the germline V gene (reference sequence). Written as DNA, the CDR3 is TGTGCCAGTAGTATCCAGGGGCACTCCTACAATGAGCAGTTCTTC. Translation gives CASSIQGHSYNEQFF.

This clonotype was counted a few times. This chain joins TRBV25-1 and TRBJ1-1; weak D call: TRBD1 (5 bases). This CDR3 spans 15 amino acids. Germline-derived CDR1 and CDR2 are MGHDK and SYGVNS. V dropped 5 bases and J dropped 4 bases, with 17 bases sitting between them. DNA of the CDR3: TGTGCCAGCAGTAGGAGGGGAACCCGGAGCACTGAAGCTTTCTTT. Residues: CASSRRGTRSTEAFF.

The chain couples TRBV7-4 to TRBJ2-3; 12 nucleotides line up with TRBD2. Trimming at V came to 3 bases and at J to 3 bases, leaving 7 bases not matched to a gene. The germline gives CDR1 SGHVT, CDR2 SQSDAQ. This CDR3 comprises 17 residues. The chain's CDR3 is CASSFPGTSGGTDTQYF. The CDR3 region has the DNA TGTGCCAGCAGCTTCCCCGGCACTAGCGGGGGGACAGATACGCAGTATTTT.

This rearrangement joins TRBV19 to TRBJ2-1; 10 bases align to TRBD2. The CDR3 runs 17 residues. CDR1 and CDR2 from the germline V gene are LNHDA and SQIVND (reference sequence). Trimming took 2 bases from V and 5 from J; bases not matched to a gene: 9. The CDR3 reads CASSILAGALGHNEQFF. CDR3 nucleotides: TGTGCCAGTAGTATACTAGCGGGGGCCCTGGGCCACAATGAGCAGTTCTTC.

This clonotype was counted many times. The CDR3 nucleotides are TGTGCCAGCAGTGTGGACCCGGGACGGGGCTATGGCTACACCTTC. Translating gives CASSVDPGRGYGYTF. This rearrangement joins TRBV6-1 to TRBJ1-2; TRBD1 might be the D (5 bases). The CDR3 has 15 residues. V was pared by 4 bases and J by 4 bases, with 16 bases between. Germline V gene lookup returns CDR1 MNHNS and CDR2 SASEGT.

In its sample, this clonotype was seen a few times. V and J are TRBV6-6 and TRBJ2-1; perhaps TRBD2 as D (7 bases). Germline values: CDR1 MNHNY, CDR2 SVGAGI (reference sequence). CDR3 size: 14 residues. V dropped 8 bases and J dropped 2 bases, with 13 bases sitting between them. CDR3 DNA: TGTGCCAGCGGGAGGGGGGACCCCTACAATGAGCAGTTCTTC. Translation gives CASGRGDPYNEQFF.

The rearrangement joins TRBV19 to TRBJ1-2; no definite D call. V was clipped by 7 bases and J by 4 bases, with 16 bases between them. There are 14 residues in the CDR3. CDR1 is LNHDA and CDR2 is SQIVND in the germline V gene (reference sequence). The CDR3 sequence: CASTLFGELYGYTF. In nucleotides, the CDR3 is TGTGCCAGTACTCTATTCGGGGAACTCTATGGCTACACCTTC.

This clonotype occurred a few times. The rearrangement joins TRBV3-1 to TRBJ2-7, with D perhaps matching TRBD1 or TRBD2 (5 bases each). Germline-derived CDR1 and CDR2 are LGHDT and YNNKEL (reference sequence). V gave up 5 bases and J gave up 1 base, with 15 bases separating them. CDR3 length equals 15 residues. DNA for the CDR3: TGTGCCAGCAGCGAGGCCGGGACCTTTTCCTACGAGCAGTACTTC. This gives the protein CASSEAGTFSYEQYF.

The V and J genes are TRBV19 and TRBJ2-3; D gene unclear. The CDR3 is 15 amino acids. Trimming cost V 2 bases and J 2 bases, with 11 bases left between them. CDR1 and CDR2 (germline): LNHDA, SQIVND (reference sequence). CDR3 region: CASSISPTPTDTQYF. DNA of the CDR3: TGTGCCAGTAGTATATCCCCAACCCCCACAGATACGCAGTATTTT. Together with reference TRBV19 and TRBJ2-3, the CDR3 gives the full variable domain: DGGITQSPKYLFRKEGQNVTLSCEQNLNHDAMYWYRQDPGQGLRLIYYSQIVNDFQKGDIAEGYSVSREKKESFPLTVTSAQKNPTAFYLCASSISPTPTDTQYFGPGTRLTVL.

This clonotype was seen only a few times. The gene calls are TRBV7-9 and TRBJ2-5, with 9 bases identical to TRBD1. CDR1 SEHNR and CDR2 FQNEAQ come from the germline V gene (reference sequence). This CDR3 is built from 16 residues. V shed 2 bases and J 0 bases; nucleotides not matched to a gene: 4. This CDR3 is CASSLRTGDHQETQYF. In DNA form, the CDR3 reads TGTGCCAGCAGCTTAAGGACAGGGGATCACCAAGAGACCCAGTACTTC.

This clonotype came up a few times. The rearrangement uses TRBV12-3 or TRBV12-4 and TRBJ2-5; D not resolved. V lost 11 bases and J 4 bases, leaving 17 bases between the germline ends. The CDR3 extends over 13 amino acids. The CDR3, as DNA: TGTGCCGTTGGAAAGGCACCGCGAGAGACCCAGTACTTC. This codes for CAVGKAPRETQYF.

The gene calls are TRBV12-5 and TRBJ1-1; D remains unclear. The CDR3 has 15 amino acids. Germline CDR1 is LGHNT and CDR2 is FRNRAP. Trimming shortened V by 7 bases and J by 2 bases, and 17 bases separated the two germline ends. DNA for the CDR3: TGTGCTAGTGCCTTTGAGATTAGCCTTAACACTGAAGCTTTCTTT. Protein product: CASAFEISLNTEAFF.

This clonotype turned up a few times. J is TRBJ2-7 and V is TRBV6-6; D perhaps matches TRBD1 (6 bases). With 5 bases removed from V and 6 bases from J, the gap between germline ends came to 20 bases. This CDR3 has 15 residues. CDR1 and CDR2 from the germline V gene are MNHNY and SVGAGI (reference sequence). CDR3 DNA sequence: TGTGCCAGCAGTGAACTCGAGCAGGGCAGGGGCGAGCAGTACTTC. Translating gives CASSELEQGRGEQYF.

The chain employs TRBV27 and TRBJ2-7; the D is unclear. There are 14 residues in the CDR3. The germline V gene has CDR1 MNHEY and CDR2 SMNVEV (reference sequence). Trimming took 4 bases from V and 0 from J, leaving 10 bases between them. The CDR3 DNA sequence: TGTGCCAGCAGTTCTGGGATGAGCTCCTACGAGCAGTACGTC. This codes for CASSSGMSSYEQYV.

This clonotype was seen ten or more times. The chain employs TRBV7-9 and TRBJ1-3, with D tentatively TRBD1 (5 bases). V was shortened by 6 bases and J by 11 bases, with 14 bases between the two germline ends. The length of the CDR3 is 12 residues. Germline V gene sequence: CDR1 SEHNR, CDR2 FQNEAQ (reference sequence). The CDR3 here is CASSLRGEAIYF. The CDR3 DNA sequence: TGTGCCAGCAGTCTTAGGGGCGAGGCCATATATTTT.

This clonotype has ten or more counts. The chain couples TRBV7-2 to TRBJ2-2, with 7 bases aligning to TRBD2. J lost 4 bases, V lost 0 bases, and 5 bases had no gene match. The CDR3 loop spans 16 amino acids. Germline CDR1 SGHTA, CDR2 FQGNSA. This CDR3 is CASSLAWGGTTGELFF. As DNA, the CDR3 is TGTGCCAGCAGCTTAGCGTGGGGGGGGACCACCGGGGAGCTGTTTTTT.

This clonotype was observed a few times. J is TRBJ2-5 and V is TRBV7-9; D gene ambiguous. The CDR3 is made up of 14 amino acids. Trimming stripped 0 bases from V and 5 bases from J, with 10 bases between. CDR1 and CDR2 (germline): SEHNR, FQNEAQ (reference sequence). The chain's CDR3 is CASSLAPVRETQYF. CDR3 coding DNA: TGTGCCAGCAGCTTAGCGCCAGTGCGGGAGACCCAGTACTTC.

The J gene is TRBJ1-5, the V gene TRBV12-3 or TRBV12-4, with D possibly matching TRBD1 (5 bases). The CDR3 is 15 amino acids. Trimming pared 8 bases from V and 6 bases from J, leaving 20 bases between. The DNA for the CDR3 is TGTGCCAGCGGGATAATGGGGCTCGGCGGTCAGCCCCAGCATTTT. Protein sequence: CASGIMGLGGQPQHF.

The chain employs TRBV29-1 and TRBJ2-2; D may correspond to TRBD1 or TRBD2 (5 bases each). The V gene lost 2 bases and the J gene lost 5 bases, with 12 bases spanning the gap. CDR3 length equals 14 residues. Per germline, CDR1 SQVTM and CDR2 ANQGSEA. The CDR3 loop reads CSVESIWGTGELFF. The DNA for the CDR3 is TGCAGCGTTGAATCTATTTGGGGGACCGGGGAGCTGTTTTTT.

The chain joins TRBV6-6 to TRBJ2-5; weak D call: TRBD1 (6 bases). V was cut by 7 bases and J by 1 base, with 16 bases left in between. This CDR3 is 15 amino acids long. Per germline, CDR1 MNHNY and CDR2 SVGAGI (reference sequence). The CDR3 coding sequence is TGTGCCAGCATGTTTACAGGACAGTTCCAAGAGACCCAGTACTTC. This encodes CASMFTGQFQETQYF.

Turning to this clonotype: This clone may be a read error of a much larger clone one base away. V usage is TRBV2 and J usage is TRBJ1-4, with unresolved D. Germline loops: CDR1 SNHLY, CDR2 FYNNEI. The CDR3 is 10 residues long. The CDR3 reads CASREEKLFF. The CDR3, as DNA: TGTGCCAGCAGGGAAGAAAAACTGTTTTTT.

This chain links TRBV6-2 or TRBV6-3 with TRBJ2-1, with D unclear. The ends were cut back, 7 bases at V and 9 bases at J, with 22 bases in the middle. Germline lookup yields CDR1 MNHEY and CDR2 SVGEGT. The CDR3 is 15 amino acids. CDR3 protein: CASILTIEPVTEQFF. DNA for the CDR3: TGTGCCAGCATATTAACAATCGAACCTGTGACTGAGCAGTTCTTC.

The chain uses TRBV4-3 and TRBJ2-4; 7 nucleotides line up with TRBD1. CDR1 is LGHNA, CDR2 YSLEER, per germline. This CDR3 has 15 amino acids. J was trimmed by 3 bases and V by 4 bases; bases with no gene match: 6. The chain's CDR3 is CASSLRDRGKNIQYF. The CDR3 nucleotides are TGCGCCAGCAGCCTCCGGGACAGAGGCAAAAACATTCAGTACTTC.

The chain combines TRBV12-3 or TRBV12-4 with TRBJ2-1, with D uncertain. The CDR3 has 14 residues. Trimming removed 5 bases from V and 2 bases from J, with 10 bases in between. Here the CDR3 reads CASSNVNAYNEQFF. The CDR3 DNA reads as TGTGCCAGCAGTAACGTTAACGCCTACAATGAGCAGTTCTTC.

This chain links TRBV2 with TRBJ1-2; maybe TRBD1 (6 bases). Trimming cost V 5 bases and J 2 bases, with 15 bases left between them. Germline CDR1 and CDR2: SNHLY and FYNNEI. The CDR3 loop spans 15 amino acids. CDR3 sequence (DNA): TGTGCCAGCAGTTCCGGGACCCAGGGGAACTATGGCTACACCTTC. Amino acid sequence: CASSSGTQGNYGYTF. The full variable domain, rest sourced from reference TRBV2 and TRBJ1-2, is EPEVTQTPSHQVTQMGQEVILRCVPISNHLYFYWYRQILGQKVEFLVSFYNNEISEKSEIFDDQFSVERPDGSNFTLKIRSTKLEDSAMYFCASSSGTQGNYGYTFGSGTRLTVV.

The V call is TRBV6-5, the J call TRBJ1-1, with D perhaps matching TRBD1 (6 bases). V shed 5 bases and J shed 3 bases, with 13 bases lying between them. CDR1 and CDR2 from the germline V gene are MNHEY and SVGAGI. CDR3 length equals 14 residues. CDR3 sequence reads: CASSRFKGDTEAFF. The CDR3 DNA reads TGTGCCAGCAGTCGATTTAAGGGGGACACTGAAGCTTTCTTT.

The chain carries TRBV12-3 or TRBV12-4 and TRBJ2-5, with 8 bases identical to TRBD1. With 10 bases clipped from V and 2 bases from J, the junction kept 9 bases outside the gene matches. CDR3 length: 14 residues. CDR3 protein: CATLGQGDQETQYF. Written as DNA, the CDR3 is TGTGCCACCCTTGGACAGGGAGATCAAGAGACCCAGTACTTC.